This T cell receptor (beta chain) appears in the sequencing data of a study of blood T cell repertoires in COVID-19. The overall study: Some COVID-19 samples were acute and others convalescent; all came from the United States, Italy and Spain. The cDNA or gDNA used as material had been derived from T cells, B-cell-depleted T cells, or PBMCs.

The Seattle site enrolled patients during active infection and followed them longitudinally. Authors' data handling: Amplification of reference gene primers was used by the study to estimate nucleated cell counts. TCRdb keeps only in-frame clones here, not all; method: immunoSEQ multiplex PCR. V and J calls and clone size come straight from that table; D and trimming were deduced from the DNA. The data hold roughly 500,000 clones, with about 88% observed a single time. The CDR3 is made up of 15 amino acids. Trimming took 0 bases from V and 6 from J; bases not matched to a gene: 5. From germline, CDR1 is LGHNA and CDR2 YNFKEQ.

The TCR was taken from a man between 18 and 35 years old with COVID-19, enrolled during active disease. The genes are TRBV4-2 and TRBJ2-1, with 7 bases fitting TRBD2. Sample: peripheral blood. The CDR3 DNA reads as TGTGCCAGCAGCCAAGATGCCCTAGCGGCCAATGAGCAGTTCTTC. Protein product: CASSQDALAANEQFF.